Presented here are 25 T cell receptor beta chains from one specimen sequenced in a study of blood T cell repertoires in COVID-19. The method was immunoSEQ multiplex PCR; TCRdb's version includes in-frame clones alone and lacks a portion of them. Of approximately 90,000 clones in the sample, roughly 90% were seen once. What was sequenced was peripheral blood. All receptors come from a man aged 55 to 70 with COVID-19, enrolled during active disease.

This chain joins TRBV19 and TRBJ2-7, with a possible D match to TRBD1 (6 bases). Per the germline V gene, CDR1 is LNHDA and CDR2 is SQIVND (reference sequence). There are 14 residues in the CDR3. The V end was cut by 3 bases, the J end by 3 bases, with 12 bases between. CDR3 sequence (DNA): TGTGCCAGTAGTATGGGGCCAGGGGTCTACGAGCAGTACTTC. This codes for CASSMGPGVYEQYF.

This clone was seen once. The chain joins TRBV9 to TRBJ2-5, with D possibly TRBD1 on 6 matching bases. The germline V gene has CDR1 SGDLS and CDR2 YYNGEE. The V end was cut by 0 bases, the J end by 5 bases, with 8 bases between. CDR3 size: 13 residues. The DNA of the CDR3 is TGTGCCAGCAGCGTAGCAGGGGCTGAGACCCAGTACTTC. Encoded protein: CASSVAGAETQYF.

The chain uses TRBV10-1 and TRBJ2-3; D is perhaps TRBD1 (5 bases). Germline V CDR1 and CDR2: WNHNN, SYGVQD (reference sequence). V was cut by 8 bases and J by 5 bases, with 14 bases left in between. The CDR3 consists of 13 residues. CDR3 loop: CASGVTREDTQYF. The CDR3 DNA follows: TGCGCCAGCGGAGTCACCAGGGAAGATACGCAGTATTTT.

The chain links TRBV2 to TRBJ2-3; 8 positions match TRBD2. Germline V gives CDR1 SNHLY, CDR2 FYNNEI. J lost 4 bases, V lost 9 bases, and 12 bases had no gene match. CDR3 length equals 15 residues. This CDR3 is CARCNESGSADTQYF. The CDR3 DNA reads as TGTGCCAGGTGCAACGAAAGCGGGAGTGCAGATACGCAGTATTTT. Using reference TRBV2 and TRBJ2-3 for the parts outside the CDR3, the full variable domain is EPEVTQTPSHQVTQMGQEVILRCVPISNHLYFYWYRQILGQKVEFLVSFYNNEISEKSEIFDDQFSVERPDGSNFTLKIRSTKLEDSAMYFCARCNESGSADTQYFGPGTRLTVL.

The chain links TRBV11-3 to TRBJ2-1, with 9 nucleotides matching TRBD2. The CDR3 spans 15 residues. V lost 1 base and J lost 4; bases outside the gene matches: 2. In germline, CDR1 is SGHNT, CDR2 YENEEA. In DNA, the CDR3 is TGTGCCAGCAGCTTAGTACTAGCGGGTTACAATGAGCAGTTCTTC. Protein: CASSLVLAGYNEQFF.

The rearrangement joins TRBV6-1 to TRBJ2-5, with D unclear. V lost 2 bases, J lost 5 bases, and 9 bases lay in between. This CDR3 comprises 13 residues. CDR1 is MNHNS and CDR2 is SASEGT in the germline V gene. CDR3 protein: CASSEILSETQYF. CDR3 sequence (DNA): TGTGCCAGCAGTGAAATACTGTCGGAGACCCAGTACTTC.

The CDR3 DNA sequence: TGTGCCAAACTTTTGGTCAGGCAAGAGACCCAGTACTTC. Translating gives CAKLLVRQETQYF. The chain carries TRBV5-3 and TRBJ2-5; no definite D call. TRBV5-3 is an ORF for which the function is uncertain. V lost 9 bases to trimming and J lost 2 bases, with 14 bases between them. The CDR3 is made up of 13 amino acids.

The CDR3 bases are TGTGCCAGCAGCTTGGGGAGTGAAGAGACCCAGTACTTC. This translates into CASSLGSEETQYF. The V gene is TRBV7-2, the J gene TRBJ2-5, with D perhaps TRBD2 (5 bases). This CDR3 is 13 amino acids long. V gave up 3 bases and J gave up 3 bases, with 8 bases separating them. Germline values: CDR1 SGHTA, CDR2 FQGNSA.

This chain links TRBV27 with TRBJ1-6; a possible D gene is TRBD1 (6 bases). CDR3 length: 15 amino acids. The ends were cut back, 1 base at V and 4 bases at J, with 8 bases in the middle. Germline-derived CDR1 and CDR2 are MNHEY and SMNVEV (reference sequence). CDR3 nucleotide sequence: TGTGCCAGCAGTTTATTAGGGGGTTATAATTCACCCCTCCACTTT. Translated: CASSLLGGYNSPLHF.

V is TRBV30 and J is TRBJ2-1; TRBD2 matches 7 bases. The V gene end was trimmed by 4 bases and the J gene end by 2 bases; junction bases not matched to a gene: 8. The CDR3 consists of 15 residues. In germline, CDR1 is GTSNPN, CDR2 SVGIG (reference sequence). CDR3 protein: CAWTWGRVAYNEQFF. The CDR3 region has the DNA TGTGCCTGGACTTGGGGGAGGGTCGCCTACAATGAGCAGTTCTTC.

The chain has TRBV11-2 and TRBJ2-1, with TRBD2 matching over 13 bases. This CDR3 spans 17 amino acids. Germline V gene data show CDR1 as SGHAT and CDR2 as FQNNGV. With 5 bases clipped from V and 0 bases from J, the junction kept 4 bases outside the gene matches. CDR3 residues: CASSRTSGSLSYNEQFF. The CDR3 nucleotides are TGTGCCAGCAGCCGGACTAGCGGGAGCCTCTCCTACAATGAGCAGTTCTTC.

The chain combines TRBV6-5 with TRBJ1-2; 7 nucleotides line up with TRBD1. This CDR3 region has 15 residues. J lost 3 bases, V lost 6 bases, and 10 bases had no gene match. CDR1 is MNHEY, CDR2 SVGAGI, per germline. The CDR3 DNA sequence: TGTGCCAGCAGCTTCGAAGACAGGGCGTACTATGGCTACACCTTC. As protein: CASSFEDRAYYGYTF.

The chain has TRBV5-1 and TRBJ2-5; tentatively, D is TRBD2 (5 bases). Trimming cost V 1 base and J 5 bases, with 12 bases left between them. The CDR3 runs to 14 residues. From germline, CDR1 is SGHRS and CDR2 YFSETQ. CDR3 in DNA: TGCGCCAGCAGCTTGAATGCGGGTAGTGAGACCCAGTACTTC. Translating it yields CASSLNAGSETQYF.

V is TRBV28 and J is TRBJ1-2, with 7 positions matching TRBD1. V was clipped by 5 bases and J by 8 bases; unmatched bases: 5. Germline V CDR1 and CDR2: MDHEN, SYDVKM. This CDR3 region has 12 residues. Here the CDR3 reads CASSTDRVGYTF. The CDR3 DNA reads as TGTGCCAGCAGTACCGACAGGGTAGGCTACACCTTC.

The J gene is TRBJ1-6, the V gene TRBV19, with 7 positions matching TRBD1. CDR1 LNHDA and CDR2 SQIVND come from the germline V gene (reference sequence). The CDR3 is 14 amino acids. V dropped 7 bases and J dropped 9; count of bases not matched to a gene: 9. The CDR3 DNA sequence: TGTGCCAGTAACACAGGGGCGGAGGGTTCACCCCTCCACTTT. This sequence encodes CASNTGAEGSPLHF.

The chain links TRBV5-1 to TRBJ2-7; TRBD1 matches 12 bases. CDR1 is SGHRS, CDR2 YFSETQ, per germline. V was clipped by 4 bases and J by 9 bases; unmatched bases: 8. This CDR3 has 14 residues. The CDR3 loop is CASSIPGQGAWQYF. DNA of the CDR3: TGCGCCAGCAGCATCCCGGGACAGGGGGCTTGGCAGTACTTC.

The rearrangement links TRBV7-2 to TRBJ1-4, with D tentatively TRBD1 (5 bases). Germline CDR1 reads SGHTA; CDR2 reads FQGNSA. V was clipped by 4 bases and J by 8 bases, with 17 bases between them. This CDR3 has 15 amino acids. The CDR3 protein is CASSSGPKGREKLFF. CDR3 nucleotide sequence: TGTGCCAGCAGCTCGGGACCGAAAGGGAGGGAAAAACTGTTTTTT.

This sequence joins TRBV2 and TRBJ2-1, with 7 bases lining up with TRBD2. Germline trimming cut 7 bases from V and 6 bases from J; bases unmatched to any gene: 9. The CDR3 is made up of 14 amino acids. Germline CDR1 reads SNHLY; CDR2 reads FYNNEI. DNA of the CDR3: TGTGCCAGCAAGGAAGTAGCGGGTACCAATGAGCAGTTCTTC. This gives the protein CASKEVAGTNEQFF.

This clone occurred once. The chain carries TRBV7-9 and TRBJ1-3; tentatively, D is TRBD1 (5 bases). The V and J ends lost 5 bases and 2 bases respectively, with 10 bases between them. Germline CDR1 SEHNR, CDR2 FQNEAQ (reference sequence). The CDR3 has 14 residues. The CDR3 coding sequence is TGTGCCAGCAGCGGGGCCCTGGCTGGAAACACCATATATTTT. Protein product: CASSGALAGNTIYF.

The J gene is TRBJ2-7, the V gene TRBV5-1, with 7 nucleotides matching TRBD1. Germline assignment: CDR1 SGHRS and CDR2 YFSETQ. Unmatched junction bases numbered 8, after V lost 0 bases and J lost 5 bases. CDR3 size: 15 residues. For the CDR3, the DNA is TGCGCCAGCAGCTTGGGCCCAGGGGGTGACAACGAGCAGTACTTC. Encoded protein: CASSLGPGGDNEQYF.

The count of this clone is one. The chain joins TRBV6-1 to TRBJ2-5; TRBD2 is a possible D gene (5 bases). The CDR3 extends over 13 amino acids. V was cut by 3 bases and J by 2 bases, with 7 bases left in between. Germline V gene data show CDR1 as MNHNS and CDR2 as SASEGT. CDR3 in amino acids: CASSDTSQETQYF. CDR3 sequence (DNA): TGTGCCAGCAGTGATACTAGTCAAGAGACCCAGTACTTC.

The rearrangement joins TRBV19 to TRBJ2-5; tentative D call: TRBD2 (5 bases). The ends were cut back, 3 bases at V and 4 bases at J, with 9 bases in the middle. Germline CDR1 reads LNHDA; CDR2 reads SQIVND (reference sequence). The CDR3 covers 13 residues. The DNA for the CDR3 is TGTGCCAGTAGTATGGGTGGAGGAGAGACCCAGTACTTC. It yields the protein CASSMGGGETQYF.

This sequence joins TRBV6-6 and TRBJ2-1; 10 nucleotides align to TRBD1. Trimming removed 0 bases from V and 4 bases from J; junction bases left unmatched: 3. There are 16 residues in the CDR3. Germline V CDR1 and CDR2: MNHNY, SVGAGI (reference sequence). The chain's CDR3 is CASSYSTGGRYNEQFF. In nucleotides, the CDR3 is TGTGCCAGCAGTTACTCGACAGGGGGCCGGTACAATGAGCAGTTCTTC.

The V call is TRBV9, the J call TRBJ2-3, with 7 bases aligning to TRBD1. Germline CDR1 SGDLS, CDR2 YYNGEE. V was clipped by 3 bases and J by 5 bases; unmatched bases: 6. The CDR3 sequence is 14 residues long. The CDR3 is CASSATGFGDTQYF. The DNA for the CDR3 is TGTGCCAGCAGCGCGACAGGGTTTGGAGATACGCAGTATTTT.

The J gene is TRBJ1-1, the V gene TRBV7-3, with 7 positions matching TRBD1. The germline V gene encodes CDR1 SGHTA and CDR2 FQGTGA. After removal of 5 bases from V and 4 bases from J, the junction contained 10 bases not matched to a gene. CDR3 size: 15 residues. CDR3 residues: CASSPGGGGGTEAFF. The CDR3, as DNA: TGTGCCAGCAGCCCCGGAGGGGGCGGTGGCACTGAAGCTTTCTTT.